Following are 21 T cell receptor beta chains from one sample sequenced in a study of human T cells and chemical hapten exposure. Specified time point: pre-sensitization, week 0. As to treatment: therapeutic diphenylcyclopropenone sensitization with weekly scalp DPC. MiXCR, applied by TCRdb to the RACE reads, yields one record per CDR3 protein. The sample lists 180,000 or so distinct CDR3 sequences; roughly 30% were seen once. The sequenced sample was whole blood, obtained in connection with sensitization to the hapten diphenylcyclopropenone (DPC). The receptors were sampled from a woman under 40 with alopecia areata. Some clones in this sample may be carry-over from other donors' samples.

About this clonotype: One end of the junction varies from germline; a read error may be responsible. The chain uses TRBV10-3 and TRBJ1-2, with TRBD1 as a possible D gene (5 bases). Germline-derived CDR1 and CDR2 are ENHRY and SYGVKD. The CDR3 has 14 residues. For the CDR3, the DNA is TGTGTCATCAGTGAGGGGATCTCACCGCAGGGCTACACCTTC. Translated: CVISEGISPQGYTF.

This clonotype was found many times. DNA of the CDR3: TGCGCCAGCAGCCCAAGCCCCGCGAGGGACACCGGGGAGCTGTTTTTT. Protein: CASSPSPARDTGELFF. This chain joins TRBV5-1 and TRBJ2-2; possibly TRBD2 for D (5 bases). Germline CDR1 SGHRS, CDR2 YFSETQ. V lost 4 bases, J lost 3 bases, and 16 bases lay in between. CDR3 length equals 16 residues.

There are a few counts of this clonotype. The chain uses TRBV5-1 and TRBJ2-2; D remains unclear. CDR1 SGHRS and CDR2 YFSETQ come from the germline V gene. The V end lost 6 bases, the J end lost 4 bases, and 10 bases lay between the germline ends. CDR3 size: 13 residues. The CDR3 DNA follows: TGCGCCAGCACAACAGTGGTCACCGGGGAGCTGTTTTTT. Translating gives CASTTVVTGELFF.

In this sample, this clonotype turned up once. The chain combines TRBV11-2 with TRBJ2-1, with D unclear. This CDR3 is 13 amino acids long. Germline V CDR1 and CDR2: SGHAT, FQNNGV. Trimming removed 0 bases at V and 5 bases at J, with 5 bases between. The CDR3 bases are TGTGCCAGCAGCTTAGATAGGCACAATGAGCAGTTCTTC. It is translated as CASSLDRHNEQFF.

The chain links TRBV20-1 to TRBJ1-6; TRBD1 matches 10 bases. Trimming at V came to 2 bases and at J to 8 bases, leaving 18 bases not matched to a gene. The CDR3 totals 19 residues. Germline CDR1 DFQATT, CDR2 SNEGSKA (reference sequence). CDR3 bases: TGCAGTGCTAGAAACCCTATGGGACAGGGGACGGGGGTGGATTCACCCCTCCACTTT. This gives the protein CSARNPMGQGTGVDSPLHF.

This clonotype was seen more than once but under ten times. This chain uses TRBV9 with TRBJ2-1, with TRBD2 matching 7 bases. The CDR3 extends over 15 amino acids. With V trimmed by 0 bases and J by 7 bases, 7 bases remained unmatched. CDR1 is SGDLS, CDR2 YYNGEE, per germline. DNA of the CDR3: TGTGCCAGCAGCGTAGGGGGCGGGAGTGGGAATGAGCAGTTCTTC. The encoded protein is CASSVGGGSGNEQFF. The variable domain in full, completed from reference TRBV9 and TRBJ2-1, reads DSGVTQTPKHLITATGQRVTLRCSPRSGDLSVYWYQQSLDQGLQFLIQYYNGEERAKGNILERFSAQQFPDLHSELNLSSLELGDSALYFCASSVGGGSGNEQFFGPGTRLTVL.

The J gene is TRBJ1-2, the V gene TRBV20-1; D remains ambiguous. From germline, CDR1 is DFQATT and CDR2 SNEGSKA (reference sequence). CDR3 size: 11 residues. Trimming removed 6 bases at V and 6 bases at J, with 11 bases between. DNA of the CDR3: TGCAGTGCCTTAATTAGCGATGGCTACACCTTC. It specifies CSALISDGYTF.

The V and J genes are TRBV7-2 and TRBJ1-2; TRBD1 aligns across 7 bases. The junction had 7 bases not matched to a gene; V was cut back by 6 bases and J by 3 bases. Germline CDR1 is SGHTA and CDR2 is FQGNSA. The CDR3 contains 14 residues. DNA for the CDR3: TGTGCCAGCAGTCCTCGACAGGGCGACTATGGCTACACCTTC. It translates to CASSPRQGDYGYTF.

This clonotype turned up a few times. The V gene is TRBV5-4, the J gene TRBJ2-6, with D perhaps matching TRBD1 (7 bases). CDR1 is SGHNT, CDR2 YYREEE, per germline (reference sequence). The V end was cut by 4 bases, the J end by 2 bases, with 16 bases between. This CDR3 spans 17 amino acids. CDR3 amino acids: CASSPRQGGTGANVLTF. Here the CDR3 DNA reads TGTGCCAGCAGCCCCCGACAGGGAGGCACTGGGGCCAACGTCCTGACTTTC.

This clonotype appeared many times. This rearrangement joins TRBV20-1 to TRBJ2-5; 9 nucleotides align to TRBD2. This CDR3 contains 14 residues. Germline V gives CDR1 DFQATT, CDR2 SNEGSKA (reference sequence). Trimming at V came to 3 bases and at J to 3 bases, leaving 5 bases not matched to a gene. The CDR3 nucleotides read TGCAGTGCTAGTATGGTAGCGGGGGAAGAGACCCAGTACTTC. Encoded protein: CSASMVAGEETQYF.

The chain is built from TRBV4-2 and TRBJ2-2, with D tentatively TRBD1 or TRBD2 (5 bases each). The ends were cut back, 0 bases at V and 9 bases at J, with 14 bases in the middle. The CDR3 is made up of 15 amino acids. Germline V gene data show CDR1 as LGHNA and CDR2 as YNFKEQ. CDR3 DNA: TGTGCCAGCAGCCAAGATTACCCCGGGGCTCGGGAGCTGTTTTTT. The encoded protein is CASSQDYPGARELFF.

This chain links TRBV7-2 with TRBJ2-1, with TRBD2 matching 8 bases. Germline V gives CDR1 SGHTA, CDR2 FQGNSA. Losses at the gene ends were 2 bases for V and 0 bases for J; bases not matched to a gene: 6. The CDR3 extends over 17 amino acids. The chain's CDR3 is CASSLFQRGSSYNEQFF. In DNA form, the CDR3 reads TGTGCCAGCAGCTTATTCCAGCGGGGGAGCTCCTACAATGAGCAGTTCTTC.

This clonotype turned up a few times. The chain employs TRBV28 and TRBJ1-6, with D perhaps matching TRBD1 (5 bases). Looked up from germline, CDR1 is MDHEN and CDR2 is SYDVKM. The CDR3 is made up of 13 amino acids. The germline V and J ends were trimmed by 8 bases and 6 bases, with 11 bases remaining between them. The CDR3 sequence: CASDGGVNSPLHF. The CDR3 DNA is TGTGCCAGCGATGGGGGGGTTAATTCACCCCTCCACTTT. The full variable domain, its missing parts supplied by reference TRBV28 and TRBJ1-6, is DVKVTQSSRYLVKRTGEKVFLECVQDMDHENMFWYRQDPGLGLRLIYFSYDVKMKEKGDIPEGYSVSREKKERFSLILESASTNQTSMYLCASDGGVNSPLHFGNGTRLTVT.

The chain joins TRBV20-1 to TRBJ1-2; D possibly corresponds to TRBD1 (5 bases). The CDR3 is made up of 13 amino acids. Germline CDR1 DFQATT, CDR2 SNEGSKA (reference sequence). In DNA form, the CDR3 reads TGCCGCTTGAGCGGGGGGACGAACTATGGCTACACCTTC. Protein sequence: CRLSGGTNYGYTF.

The chain joins TRBV4-2 to TRBJ2-2; 10 bases are a match to TRBD2. The length of the CDR3 is 15 residues. The ends lost 4 bases at V and 6 bases at J; junction bases unmatched: 5. Germline V gene sequence: CDR1 LGHNA, CDR2 YNFKEQ. The CDR3 region is CASSRGTSESGELFF. In DNA, the CDR3 is TGTGCCAGCAGCCGCGGGACTAGCGAATCCGGGGAGCTGTTTTTT.

The rearrangement joins TRBV6-5 to TRBJ2-5; no reliable D call. The V end lost 5 bases, the J end lost 7 bases, and 11 bases lay between the germline ends. Looked up from germline, CDR1 is MNHEY and CDR2 is SVGAGI. The length of the CDR3 is 12 residues. CDR3 bases: TGTGCCAGCAGTACATCACACGGGACCCAGTACTTC. Translating gives CASSTSHGTQYF.

CDR3 sequence: CASSLNSHEQFF. CDR3 DNA sequence: TGTGCCAGCAGCCTTAATTCCCATGAGCAGTTCTTC. This chain connects TRBV7-2 to TRBJ2-1, with D hard to call. The V end was cut by 5 bases, the J end by 8 bases, with 10 bases between. CDR1 and CDR2 from the germline V gene are SGHTA and FQGNSA. The CDR3 has 12 amino acids.

The chain recombines TRBV28 with TRBJ1-5; tentatively, D is TRBD1 (5 bases). V lost 6 bases to trimming and J lost 4 bases, with 13 bases between them. CDR3 size: 14 residues. In germline, CDR1 is MDHEN, CDR2 SYDVKM. As DNA, the CDR3 is TGTGCCAGCAGCGAGCTGGGGCTTAATCAGCCCCAGCATTTT. It specifies CASSELGLNQPQHF.

Concerning this clonotype itself: A much larger clone is a single base away; this may be a read error. The V gene is TRBV28, the J gene TRBJ1-1, with D perhaps TRBD1 (6 bases). Germline-derived CDR1 and CDR2 are MDHEN and SYDVKM. V dropped 2 bases and J dropped 3 bases, with 10 bases sitting between them. The CDR3 spans 14 residues. Here the CDR3 DNA reads TGTGCCAGCAGTTTAGGGGGCTCGTACACTGAAGCTTTCTTT. It translates to CASSLGGSYTEAFF.

The V call is TRBV6-1, the J call TRBJ1-1; D perhaps matches TRBD1 (6 bases). The germline V and J ends were trimmed by 5 bases and 1 base, with 14 bases remaining between them. Germline loops: CDR1 MNHNS, CDR2 SASEGT. CDR3 length: 15 amino acids. The CDR3, as DNA: TGTGCCAGCAGTTCTGTGACAGGACCGAACACTGAAGCTTTCTTT. Translating gives CASSSVTGPNTEAFF.

In its sample, this clonotype was seen a few times. The chain is built from TRBV2 and TRBJ2-5, with D maybe TRBD2 (6 bases). CDR1 is SNHLY and CDR2 is FYNNEI in the germline V gene. The CDR3 covers 14 residues. Trimming stripped 2 bases from V and 8 bases from J, with 15 bases between. CDR3 sequence (DNA): TGTGCCAGCAGTGAAAGATGGACGGAGGGAACCCAGTACTTC. Translated, it gives CASSERWTEGTQYF.